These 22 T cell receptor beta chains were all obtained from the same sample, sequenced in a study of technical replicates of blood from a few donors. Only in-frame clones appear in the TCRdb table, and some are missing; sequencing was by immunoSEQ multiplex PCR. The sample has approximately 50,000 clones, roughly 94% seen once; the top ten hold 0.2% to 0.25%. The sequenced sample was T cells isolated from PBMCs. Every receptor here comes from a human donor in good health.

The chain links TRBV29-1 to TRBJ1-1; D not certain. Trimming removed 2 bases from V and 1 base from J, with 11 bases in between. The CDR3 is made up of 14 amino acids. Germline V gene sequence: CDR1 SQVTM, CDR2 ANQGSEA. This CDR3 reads CSVEKLGGNTEAFF. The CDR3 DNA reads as TGCAGCGTTGAAAAGCTCGGCGGGAACACTGAAGCTTTCTTT.

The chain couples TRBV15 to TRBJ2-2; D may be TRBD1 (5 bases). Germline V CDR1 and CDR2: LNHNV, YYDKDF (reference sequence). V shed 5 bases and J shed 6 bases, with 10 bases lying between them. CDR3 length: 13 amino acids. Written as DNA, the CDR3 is TGTGCCACCAGCCAAGGGGTTTCCGGGGAGCTGTTTTTT. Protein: CATSQGVSGELFF.

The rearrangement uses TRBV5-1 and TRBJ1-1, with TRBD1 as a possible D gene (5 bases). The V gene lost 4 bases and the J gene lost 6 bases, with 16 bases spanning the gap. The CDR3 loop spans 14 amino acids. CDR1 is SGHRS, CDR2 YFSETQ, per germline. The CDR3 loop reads CASSPESGLSEAFF. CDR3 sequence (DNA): TGCGCCAGCAGCCCGGAGTCAGGGCTTTCTGAAGCTTTCTTT.

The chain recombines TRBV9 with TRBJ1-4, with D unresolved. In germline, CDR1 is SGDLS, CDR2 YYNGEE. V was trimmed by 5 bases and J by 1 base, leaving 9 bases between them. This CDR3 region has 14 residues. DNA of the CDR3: TGTGCCAGCAGTCCCACCGGAACTAATGAAAAACTGTTTTTT. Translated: CASSPTGTNEKLFF. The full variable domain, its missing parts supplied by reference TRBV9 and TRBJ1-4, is DSGVTQTPKHLITATGQRVTLRCSPRSGDLSVYWYQQSLDQGLQFLIQYYNGEERAKGNILERFSAQQFPDLHSELNLSSLELGDSALYFCASSPTGTNEKLFFGSGTQLSVL.

CDR3 sequence: CASSPYMNTEAFF. CDR3 DNA sequence: TGTGCCAGCAGCCCGTACATGAACACTGAAGCTTTCTTT. This chain joins TRBV7-8 and TRBJ1-1; D gene ambiguous. V gave up 5 bases and J gave up 0 bases, with 7 bases separating them. There are 13 residues in the CDR3. The V gene's germline CDR1 is SGHVS and CDR2 FQNEAQ.

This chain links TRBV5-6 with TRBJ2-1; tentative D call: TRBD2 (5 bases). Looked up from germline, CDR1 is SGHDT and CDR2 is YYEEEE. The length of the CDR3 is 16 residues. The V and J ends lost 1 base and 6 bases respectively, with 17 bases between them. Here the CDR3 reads CASSLWALLDFNEQFF. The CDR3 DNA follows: TGTGCCAGCAGCTTGTGGGCCCTACTAGACTTCAATGAGCAGTTCTTC.

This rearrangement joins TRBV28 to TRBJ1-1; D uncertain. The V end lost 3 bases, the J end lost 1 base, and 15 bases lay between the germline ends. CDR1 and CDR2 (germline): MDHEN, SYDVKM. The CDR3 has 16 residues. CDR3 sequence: CASSFLELRRNTEAFF. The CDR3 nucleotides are TGTGCCAGCAGTTTCTTAGAACTTCGGAGGAACACTGAAGCTTTCTTT.

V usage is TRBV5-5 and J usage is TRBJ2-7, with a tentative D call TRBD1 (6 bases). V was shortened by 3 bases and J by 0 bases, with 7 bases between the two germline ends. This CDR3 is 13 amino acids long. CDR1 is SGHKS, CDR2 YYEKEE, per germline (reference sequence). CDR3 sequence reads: CASSYRDSYEQYF. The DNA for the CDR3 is TGTGCCAGCAGCTACAGGGACTCCTACGAGCAGTACTTC.

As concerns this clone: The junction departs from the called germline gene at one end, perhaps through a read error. The CDR3 loop reads CASSFPGGNIF. As DNA, the CDR3 is TGTGCCAGCAGTTTCCCGGGGGGGAATATCTTT. The rearrangement uses TRBV28 and TRBJ1-1; D is possibly TRBD1 (5 bases). The CDR3 is 11 amino acids. From germline, CDR1 is MDHEN and CDR2 SYDVKM.

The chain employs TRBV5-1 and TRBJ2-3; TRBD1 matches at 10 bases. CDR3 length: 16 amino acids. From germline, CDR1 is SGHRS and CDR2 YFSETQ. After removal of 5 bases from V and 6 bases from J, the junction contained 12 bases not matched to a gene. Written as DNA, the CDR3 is TGCGCCAGCAGTTACTCCGGGACAGGGGCGCGGGATACGCAGTATTTT. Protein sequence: CASSYSGTGARDTQYF. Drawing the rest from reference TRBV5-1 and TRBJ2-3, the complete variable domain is KAGVTQTPRYLIKTRGQQVTLSCSPISGHRSVSWYQQTPGQGLQFLFEYFSETQRNKGNFPGRFSGRQFSNSRSEMNVSTLELGDSALYLCASSYSGTGARDTQYFGPGTRLTVL.

CDR3 in amino acids: CASGTEVPTEAFF. The CDR3 nucleotides are TGTGCCAGCGGGACAGAAGTACCCACTGAAGCTTTCTTT. This chain joins TRBV6-5 and TRBJ1-1; TRBD1 aligns across 7 bases. The CDR3 runs to 13 residues. With 8 bases clipped from V and 4 bases from J, the junction kept 7 bases outside the gene matches. The germline gives CDR1 MNHEY, CDR2 SVGAGI.

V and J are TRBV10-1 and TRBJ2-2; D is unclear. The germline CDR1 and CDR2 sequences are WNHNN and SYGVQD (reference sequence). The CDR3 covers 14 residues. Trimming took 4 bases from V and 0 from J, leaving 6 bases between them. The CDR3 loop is CASSVPANTGELFF. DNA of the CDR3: TGCGCCAGCAGTGTCCCAGCGAACACCGGGGAGCTGTTTTTT.

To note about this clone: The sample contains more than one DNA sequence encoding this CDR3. DNA for the CDR3: TGTGCCAGCAGCGTAGGGCAGGGGACCGGGGAGCTGTTTTTT. Amino acid sequence: CASSVGQGTGELFF. The rearrangement uses TRBV9 and TRBJ2-2; possible D gene TRBD1, 6 bases. V was pared by 0 bases and J by 5 bases, with 8 bases between. Germline V gives CDR1 SGDLS, CDR2 YYNGEE. This CDR3 contains 14 residues.

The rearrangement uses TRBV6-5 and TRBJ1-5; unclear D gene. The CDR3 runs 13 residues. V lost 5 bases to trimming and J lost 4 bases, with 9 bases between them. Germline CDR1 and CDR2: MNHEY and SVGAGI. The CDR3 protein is CASSAYKNQPQHF. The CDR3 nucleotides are TGTGCCAGCAGTGCCTATAAGAATCAGCCCCAGCATTTT.

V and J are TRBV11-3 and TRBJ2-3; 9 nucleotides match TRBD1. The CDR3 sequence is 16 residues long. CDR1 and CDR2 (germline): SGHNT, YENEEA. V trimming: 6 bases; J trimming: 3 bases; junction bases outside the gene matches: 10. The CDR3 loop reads CASSRGDRVSTDTQYF. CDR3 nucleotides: TGTGCCAGCAGTCGGGGGGACAGGGTATCAACAGATACGCAGTATTTT. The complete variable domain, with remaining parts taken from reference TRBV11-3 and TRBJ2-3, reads EAGVVQSPRYKIIEKKQPVAFWCNPISGHNTLYWYLQNLGQGPELLIRYENEEAVDDSQLPKDRFSAERLKGVDSTLKIQPAELGDSAVYLCASSRGDRVSTDTQYFGPGTRLTVL.

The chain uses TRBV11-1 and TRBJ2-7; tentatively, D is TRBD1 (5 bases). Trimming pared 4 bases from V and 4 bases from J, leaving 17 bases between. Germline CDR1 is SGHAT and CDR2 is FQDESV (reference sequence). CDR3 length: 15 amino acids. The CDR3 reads CASSSAQGFDYEQYF. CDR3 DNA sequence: TGTGCCAGCAGCTCCGCCCAGGGTTTCGATTACGAGCAGTACTTC. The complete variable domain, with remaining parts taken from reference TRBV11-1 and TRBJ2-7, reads EAEVAQSPRYKITEKSQAVAFWCDPISGHATLYWYRQILGQGPELLVQFQDESVVDDSQLPKDRFSAERLKGVDSTLKIQPAELGDSAMYLCASSSAQGFDYEQYFGPGTRLTVT.

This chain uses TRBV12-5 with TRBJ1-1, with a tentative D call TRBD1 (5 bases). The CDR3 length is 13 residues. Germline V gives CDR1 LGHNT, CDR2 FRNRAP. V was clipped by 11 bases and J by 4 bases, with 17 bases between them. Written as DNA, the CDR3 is TGTGCTTGTCTGCAGGGTGGAACCACTGAAGCTTTCTTT. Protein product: CACLQGGTTEAFF.

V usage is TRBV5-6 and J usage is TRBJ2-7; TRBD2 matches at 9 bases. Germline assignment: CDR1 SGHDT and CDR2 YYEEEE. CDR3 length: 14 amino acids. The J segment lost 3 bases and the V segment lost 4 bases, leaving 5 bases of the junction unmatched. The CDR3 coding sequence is TGTGCCAGCAGCATTAGCGGGAGTTACTACGAGCAGTACTTC. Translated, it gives CASSISGSYYEQYF.

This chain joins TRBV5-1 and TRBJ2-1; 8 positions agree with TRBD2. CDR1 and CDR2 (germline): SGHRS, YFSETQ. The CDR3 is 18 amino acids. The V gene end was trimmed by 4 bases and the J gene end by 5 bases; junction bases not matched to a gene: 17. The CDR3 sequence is CASSPPGATGLVDNEQFF. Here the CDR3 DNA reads TGCGCCAGCAGCCCTCCTGGGGCTACGGGACTAGTCGACAATGAGCAGTTCTTC.

The DNA for the CDR3 is TGTGCCAGCAGCTTGGTTCTGGCGGGAGCCAAGCAGAAGTTCTTC. Protein: CASSLVLAGAKQKFF. The chain links TRBV5-6 to TRBJ2-1, with 7 bases that match TRBD2. V dropped 0 bases and J dropped 14; count of bases not matched to a gene: 14. The CDR3 is 15 amino acids. Germline CDR1 reads SGHDT; CDR2 reads YYEEEE.

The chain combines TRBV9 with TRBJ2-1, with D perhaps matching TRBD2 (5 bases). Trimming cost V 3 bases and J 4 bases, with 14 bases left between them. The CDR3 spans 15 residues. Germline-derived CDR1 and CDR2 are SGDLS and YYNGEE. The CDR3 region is CASSAVAGSYNEQFF. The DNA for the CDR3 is TGTGCCAGCAGCGCCGTCGCGGGCAGTTACAATGAGCAGTTCTTC.

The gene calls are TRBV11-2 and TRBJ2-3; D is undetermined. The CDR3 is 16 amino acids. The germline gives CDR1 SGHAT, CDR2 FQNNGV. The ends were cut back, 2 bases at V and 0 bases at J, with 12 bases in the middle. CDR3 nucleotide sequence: TGTGCCAGCAGCTTATCTGGCGGCCCTAGCACAGATACGCAGTATTTT. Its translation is CASSLSGGPSTDTQYF.